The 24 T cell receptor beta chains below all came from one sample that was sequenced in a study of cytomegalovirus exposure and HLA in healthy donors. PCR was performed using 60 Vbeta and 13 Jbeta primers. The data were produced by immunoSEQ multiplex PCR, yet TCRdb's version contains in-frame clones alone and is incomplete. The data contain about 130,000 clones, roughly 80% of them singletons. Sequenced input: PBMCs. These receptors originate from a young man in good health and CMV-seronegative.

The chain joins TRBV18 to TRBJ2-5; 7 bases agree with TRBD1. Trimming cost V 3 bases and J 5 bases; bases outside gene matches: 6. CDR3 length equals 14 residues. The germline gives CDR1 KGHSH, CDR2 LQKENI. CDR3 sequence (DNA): TGTGCCAGCTCACCGTGGGACAGTAGGGAGACCCAGTACTTC. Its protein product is CASSPWDSRETQYF.

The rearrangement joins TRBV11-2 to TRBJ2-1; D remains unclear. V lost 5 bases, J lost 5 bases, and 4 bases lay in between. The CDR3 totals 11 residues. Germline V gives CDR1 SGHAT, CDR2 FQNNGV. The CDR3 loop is CASSLHNEQFF. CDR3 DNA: TGTGCCAGCAGCCTCCACAATGAGCAGTTCTTC.

The CDR3 reads CASSLEGQGGEQYF. The CDR3 bases are TGTGCCAGCAGCTTAGAGGGACAGGGTGGCGAGCAGTACTTC. The chain is built from TRBV11-2 and TRBJ2-7, with 9 bases aligning to TRBD1. The germline V gene has CDR1 SGHAT and CDR2 FQNNGV. The CDR3 runs 14 residues. The ends lost 0 bases at V and 6 bases at J; junction bases unmatched: 3.

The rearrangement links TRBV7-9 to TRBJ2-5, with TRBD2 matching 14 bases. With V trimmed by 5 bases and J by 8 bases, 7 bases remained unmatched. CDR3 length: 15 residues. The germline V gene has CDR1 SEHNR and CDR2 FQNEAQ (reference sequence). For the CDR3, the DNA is TGTGCCAGCAGCGGGGGACTAGCGGGAGTGAAAACCCAGTACTTC. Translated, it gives CASSGGLAGVKTQYF. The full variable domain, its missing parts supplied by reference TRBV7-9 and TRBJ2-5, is DTGVSQNPRHKITKRGQNVTFRCDPISEHNRLYWYRQTLGQGPEFLTYFQNEAQLEKSRLLSDRFSAERPKGSFSTLEIQRTEQGDSAMYLCASSGGLAGVKTQYFGPGTRLLVL.

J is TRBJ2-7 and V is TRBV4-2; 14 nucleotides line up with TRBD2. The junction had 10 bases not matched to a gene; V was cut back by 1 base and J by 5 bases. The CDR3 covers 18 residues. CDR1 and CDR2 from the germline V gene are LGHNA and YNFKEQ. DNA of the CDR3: TGTGCCAGCAGCCAAGTATTGGGACTAGCGGGAGCCTTCCACGAGCAGTACTTC. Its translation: CASSQVLGLAGAFHEQYF.

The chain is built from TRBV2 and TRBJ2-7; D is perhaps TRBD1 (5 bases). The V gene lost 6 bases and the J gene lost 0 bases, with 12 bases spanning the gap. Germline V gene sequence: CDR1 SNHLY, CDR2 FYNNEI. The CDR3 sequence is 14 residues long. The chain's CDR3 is CASSMGLTSYEQYF. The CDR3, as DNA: TGTGCCAGCAGCATGGGGCTGACCTCCTACGAGCAGTACTTC.

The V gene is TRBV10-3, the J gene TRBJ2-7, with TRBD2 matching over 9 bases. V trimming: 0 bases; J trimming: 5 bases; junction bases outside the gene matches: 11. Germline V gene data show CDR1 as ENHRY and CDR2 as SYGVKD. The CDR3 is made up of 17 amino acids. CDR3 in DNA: TGTGCCATCAGTGAGTCGAGCAGCGGGAGGCCCCCTGACGAGCAGTACTTC. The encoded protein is CAISESSSGRPPDEQYF.

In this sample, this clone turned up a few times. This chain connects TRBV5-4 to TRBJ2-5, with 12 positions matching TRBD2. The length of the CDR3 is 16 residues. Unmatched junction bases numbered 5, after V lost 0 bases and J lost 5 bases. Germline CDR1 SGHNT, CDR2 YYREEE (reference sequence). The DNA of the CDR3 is TGTGCCAGCAGCTTGGATCTAGCGGGAGGGCAGGAGACCCAGTACTTC. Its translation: CASSLDLAGGQETQYF.

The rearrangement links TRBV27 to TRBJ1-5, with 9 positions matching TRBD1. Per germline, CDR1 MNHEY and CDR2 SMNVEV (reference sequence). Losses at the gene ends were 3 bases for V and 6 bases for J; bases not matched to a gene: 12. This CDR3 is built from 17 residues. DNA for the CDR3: TGTGCCAGCAGTTTCACAGGGGGCCTTGGATCTAGTCAGCCCCAGCATTTT. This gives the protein CASSFTGGLGSSQPQHF.

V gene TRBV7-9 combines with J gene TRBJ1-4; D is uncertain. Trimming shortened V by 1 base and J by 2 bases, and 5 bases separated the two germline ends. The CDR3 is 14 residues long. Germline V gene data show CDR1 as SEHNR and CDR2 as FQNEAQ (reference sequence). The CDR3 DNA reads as TGTGCCAGCAGCTTAGGTAGCACTAATGAAAAACTGTTTTTT. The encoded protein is CASSLGSTNEKLFF.

In nucleotides, the CDR3 is TGTGCCAGCAGCAAGGAGACTACGGACAGGAAGAACACTGAAGCTTTCTTT. It specifies CASSKETTDRKNTEAFF. This chain joins TRBV21-1 and TRBJ1-1; the D call of TRBD1 is as the table states it, not checked on the DNA. TRBV21-1 is tagged as a pseudogene. CDR3 length: 17 residues.

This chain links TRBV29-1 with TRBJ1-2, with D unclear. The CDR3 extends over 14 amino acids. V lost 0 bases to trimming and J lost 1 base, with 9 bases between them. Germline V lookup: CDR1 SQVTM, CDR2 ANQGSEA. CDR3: CSVEDQAVNYGYTF. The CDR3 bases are TGCAGCGTTGAAGATCAGGCAGTTAACTATGGCTACACCTTC.

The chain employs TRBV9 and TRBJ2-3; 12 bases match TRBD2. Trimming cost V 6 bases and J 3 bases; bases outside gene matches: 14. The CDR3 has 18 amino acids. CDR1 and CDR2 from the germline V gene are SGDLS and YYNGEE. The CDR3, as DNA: TGTGCCAGCACCAGGGGTACTAGCGGGAGGTGGTTGACAGATACGCAGTATTTT. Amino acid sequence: CASTRGTSGRWLTDTQYF.

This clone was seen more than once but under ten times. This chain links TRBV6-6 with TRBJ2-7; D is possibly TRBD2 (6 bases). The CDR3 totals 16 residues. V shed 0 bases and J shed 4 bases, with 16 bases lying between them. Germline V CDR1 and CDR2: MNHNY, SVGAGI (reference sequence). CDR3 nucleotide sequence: TGTGCCAGCAGTTACTCTAGGAGGGTTTCTTATTACGAGCAGTACTTC. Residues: CASSYSRRVSYYEQYF.

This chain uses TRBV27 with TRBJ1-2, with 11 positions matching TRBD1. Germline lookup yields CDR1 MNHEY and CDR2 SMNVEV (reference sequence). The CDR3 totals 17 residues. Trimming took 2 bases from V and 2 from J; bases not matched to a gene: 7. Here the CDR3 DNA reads TGTGCCAGCAGTTTAGAACCGGGACAGGGGGGGAACTATGGCTACACCTTC. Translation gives CASSLEPGQGGNYGYTF.

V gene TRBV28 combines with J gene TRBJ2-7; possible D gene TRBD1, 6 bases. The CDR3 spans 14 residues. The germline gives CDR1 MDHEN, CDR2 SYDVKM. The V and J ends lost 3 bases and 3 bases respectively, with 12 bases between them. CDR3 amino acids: CASSLARDNYEQYF. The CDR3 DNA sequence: TGTGCCAGCAGTTTGGCCCGGGACAACTACGAGCAGTACTTC.

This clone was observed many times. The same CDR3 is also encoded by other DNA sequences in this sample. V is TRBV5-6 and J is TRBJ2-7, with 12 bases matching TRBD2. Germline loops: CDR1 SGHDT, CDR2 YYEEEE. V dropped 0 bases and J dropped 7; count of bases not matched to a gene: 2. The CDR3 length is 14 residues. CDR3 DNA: TGTGCCAGCAGCTTGGGACTAGCGGGAGATGAGCAGTACTTC. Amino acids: CASSLGLAGDEQYF.

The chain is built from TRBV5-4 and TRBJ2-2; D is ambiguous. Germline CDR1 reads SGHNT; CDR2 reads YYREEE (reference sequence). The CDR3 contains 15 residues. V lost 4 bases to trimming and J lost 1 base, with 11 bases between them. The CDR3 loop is CASSDARKNTGELFF. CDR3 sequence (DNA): TGTGCCAGCAGCGACGCCAGGAAGAACACCGGGGAGCTGTTTTTT.

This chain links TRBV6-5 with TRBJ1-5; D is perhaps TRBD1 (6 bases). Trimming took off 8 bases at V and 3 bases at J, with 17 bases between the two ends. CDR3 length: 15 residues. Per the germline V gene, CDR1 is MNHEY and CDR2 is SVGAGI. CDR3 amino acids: CASSGGLGLNQPQHF. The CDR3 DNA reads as TGTGCCAGCTCGGGGGGGCTGGGCCTCAATCAGCCCCAGCATTTT.

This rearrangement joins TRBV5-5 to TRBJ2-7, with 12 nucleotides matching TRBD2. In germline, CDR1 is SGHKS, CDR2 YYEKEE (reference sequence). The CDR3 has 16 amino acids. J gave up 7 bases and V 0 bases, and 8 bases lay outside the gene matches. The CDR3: CASSLAPTSGREEQYF. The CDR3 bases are TGTGCCAGCAGCTTGGCCCCGACTAGCGGGAGAGAAGAGCAGTACTTC.

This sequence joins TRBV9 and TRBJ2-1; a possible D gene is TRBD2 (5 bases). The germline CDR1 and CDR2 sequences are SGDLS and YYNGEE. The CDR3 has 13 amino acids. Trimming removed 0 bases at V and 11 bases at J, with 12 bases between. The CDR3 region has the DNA TGTGCCAGCAGCGTAGGTGCGGGTAATAAGCAGTTCTTC. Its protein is CASSVGAGNKQFF.

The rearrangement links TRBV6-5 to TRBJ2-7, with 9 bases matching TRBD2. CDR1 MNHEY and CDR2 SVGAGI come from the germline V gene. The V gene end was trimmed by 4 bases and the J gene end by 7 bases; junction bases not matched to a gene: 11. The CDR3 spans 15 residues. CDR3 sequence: CASSWGGSGRREQYF. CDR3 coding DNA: TGTGCCAGCAGTTGGGGAGGTAGCGGGAGAAGGGAGCAGTACTTC.

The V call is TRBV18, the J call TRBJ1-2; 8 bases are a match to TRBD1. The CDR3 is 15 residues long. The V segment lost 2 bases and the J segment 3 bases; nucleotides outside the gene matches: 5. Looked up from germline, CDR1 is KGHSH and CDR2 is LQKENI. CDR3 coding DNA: TGTGCCAGCTCACCAGCGACAGGGGTGGACTATGGCTACACCTTC. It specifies CASSPATGVDYGYTF. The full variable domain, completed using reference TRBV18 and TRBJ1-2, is NAGVMQNPRHLVRRRGQEARLRCSPMKGHSHVYWYRQLPEEGLKFMVYLQKENIIDESGMPKERFSAEFPKEGPSILRIQQVVRGDSAAYFCASSPATGVDYGYTFGSGTRLTVV.

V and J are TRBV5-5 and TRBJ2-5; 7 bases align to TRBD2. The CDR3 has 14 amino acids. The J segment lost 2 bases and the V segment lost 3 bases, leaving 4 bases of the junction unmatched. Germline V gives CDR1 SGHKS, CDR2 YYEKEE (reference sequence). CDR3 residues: CASSSVGGQETQYF. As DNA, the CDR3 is TGTGCCAGCAGCTCGGTCGGGGGGCAAGAGACCCAGTACTTC.